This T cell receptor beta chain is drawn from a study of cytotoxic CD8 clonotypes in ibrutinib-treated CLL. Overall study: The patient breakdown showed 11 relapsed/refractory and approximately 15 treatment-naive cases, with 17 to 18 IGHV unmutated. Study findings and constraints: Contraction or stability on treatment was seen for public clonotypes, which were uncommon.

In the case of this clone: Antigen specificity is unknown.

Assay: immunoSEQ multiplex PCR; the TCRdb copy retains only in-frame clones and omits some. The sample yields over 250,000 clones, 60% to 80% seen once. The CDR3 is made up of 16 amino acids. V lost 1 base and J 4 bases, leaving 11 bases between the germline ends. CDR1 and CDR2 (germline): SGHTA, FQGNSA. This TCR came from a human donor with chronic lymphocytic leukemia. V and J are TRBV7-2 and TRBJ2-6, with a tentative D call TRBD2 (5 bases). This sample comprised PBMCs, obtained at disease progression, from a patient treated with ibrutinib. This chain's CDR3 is CASSLGGLAGANVLTF. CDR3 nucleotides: TGTGCCAGCAGCTTAGGCGGGTTGGCAGGGGCCAACGTCCTGACTTTC.